Listed below are T cell receptor beta chains from one sample, sequenced in a study of T-cell reconstitution after alpha-beta-depleted transplantation in children. TCRdb analysed the PCR reads with MiXCR anew, one entry per CDR3 protein. This sample carries about 640,000 distinct CDR3 sequences, approximately 15% of them seen once, and the ten largest clones take 1.1%. Sequencing used PBMCs from the stem cell graft donor, obtained from the stem cell graft. These TCRs come from a human donor who donated a stem cell graft to a child with acute myeloid leukemia. CDR3s include the opening cysteine and the closing phenylalanine or tryptophan. D genes are given only for firm matches. Not every row has a clone size; where given, it reads once, few, many or a size class.

NA	TRBV25-1	TRBJ2-1	NA	CASSGYGGNEQFF	TGTGCCAGCAGTGGGTACGGGGGCAATGAGCAGTTCTTC
once	TRBV27	TRBJ1-1	NA	CASRRLGGETEAFF	TGTGCCAGCAGGCGGCTCGGGGGGGAGACTGAAGCTTTCTTT
NA	TRBV20-1	TRBJ2-1	TRBD2	CSAWGWGILAGKNEQFF	TGCAGTGCCTGGGGGTGGGGTATACTAGCGGGCAAGAATGAGCAGTTCTTC
many	TRBV20-1	TRBJ2-5	NA	CSPLGRLETQYF	TGCAGTCCGTTGGGGCGCCTGGAGACCCAGTACTTC
few	TRBV12-3/TRBV12-4	TRBJ2-3	TRBD2	CASISSGGPDTQYF	TGTGCCAGCATCTCTAGCGGGGGTCCAGATACGCAGTATTTT
many	TRBV7-6	TRBJ2-5	NA	CASSSEGVVRVETQYF	TGTGCCAGCAGCTCAGAGGGGGTTGTGAGAGTGGAGACCCAGTACTTC
NA	TRBV20-1	TRBJ2-1	TRBD2	CSAYPAAGGNEQFF	TGCAGTGCTTACCCTGCTGCGGGGGGCAATGAGCAGTTCTTC
few	TRBV30	TRBJ1-1	TRBD1	CAWTGQGMRNTEAFF	TGTGCCTGGACTGGACAGGGAATGAGGAACACTGAAGCTTTCTTT
many	TRBV4-3	TRBJ1-1	TRBD1	CASSQGSTGNTNTEAFF	TGCGCCAGCAGCCAAGGATCGACAGGGAATACGAACACTGAAGCTTTCTTT
many	TRBV7-2	TRBJ1-1	TRBD1	CASSLRGQETEAFF	TGTGCCAGCAGCTTAAGGGGACAGGAAACTGAAGCTTTCTTT
many	TRBV7-6	TRBJ2-7	TRBD2	CASSLAGGPPYEQYF	TGTGCCAGCAGCCTAGCGGGGGGGCCCCCCTACGAGCAGTACTTC
few	TRBV12-3/TRBV12-4	TRBJ1-6	NA	CASSTTGTNSPLHF	TGTGCCAGCAGTACGACCGGGACCAATTCACCCCTCCACTTT
NA	TRBV12-3/TRBV12-4	TRBJ2-4	NA	CASSLEVARNIQYF	TGTGCCAGCAGTTTAGAGGTCGCCCGAAACATTCAGTACTTC
few	TRBV5-1	TRBJ2-3	NA	CASSFRQPFTDTQYF	TGCGCCAGCAGCTTTCGACAGCCTTTCACAGATACGCAGTATTTT
many	TRBV29-1	TRBJ1-5	NA	CSVVWGSNQPQHF	TGCAGCGTTGTTTGGGGGAGCAATCAGCCCCAGCATTTT
few	TRBV18	TRBJ2-5	NA	CASSPEGWGETQYF	TGTGCCAGCTCACCGGAAGGTTGGGGGGAGACCCAGTACTTC
many	TRBV7-2	TRBJ2-5	TRBD2	CASSSTGAGVGGTQYF	TGTGCCAGCAGCTCCACCGGCGCGGGGGTTGGGGGGACCCAGTACTTC
NA	TRBV27	TRBJ1-5	NA	CASSSSVGVQPQHF	TGTGCCAGCAGTTCAAGTGTCGGGGTGCAGCCCCAGCATTTT
many	TRBV7-2	TRBJ2-5	NA	CASSLQGTQETQYF	TGTGCCAGCAGCTTACAGGGGACACAAGAGACCCAGTACTTC
few	TRBV11-2	TRBJ2-1	NA	CASSQYGNEQFF	TGTGCCAGCAGCCAATACGGGAATGAGCAGTTCTTC
many	TRBV29-1	TRBJ2-7	NA	CSDPPAGPYEQYF	TGCAGCGACCCCCCGGCAGGCCCCTACGAGCAGTACTTC
few	TRBV6-6	TRBJ2-5	NA	CASRQKQETQYF	TGTGCCAGCAGACAGAAACAAGAGACCCAGTACTTC
NA	TRBV7-9	TRBJ2-1	TRBD2	CASSFRGGINEQFF	TGTGCCAGCAGCTTCCGGGGGGGGATCAATGAGCAGTTCTTC
few	TRBV6-5	TRBJ1-1	NA	CASSFGGRVNTEAFF	TGTGCCAGCAGTTTCGGGGGGCGCGTAAACACTGAAGCTTTCTTT
once	TRBV5-1	TRBJ1-1	NA	CASSSEPTDRNTEAFF	TGCGCCAGCAGCTCGGAACCTACCGACAGGAACACTGAAGCTTTCTTT
NA	TRBV4-1	TRBJ2-1	NA	CASSQDRGLEQFF	TGCGCCAGCAGCCAAGATCGGGGCCTTGAGCAGTTCTTC
many	TRBV27	TRBJ2-5	NA	CASSFGRTRETQYF	TGTGCCAGCAGTTTCGGCCGGACGCGCGAGACCCAGTACTTC
NA	TRBV6-5	TRBJ2-6	NA	CASSSPFYGANVLTF	TGTGCCAGCAGTTCACCCTTCTATGGGGCCAACGTCCTGACTTTC
many	TRBV12-3/TRBV12-4	TRBJ1-1	TRBD1	CASNTGQGTEAFF	TGTGCCAGCAACACCGGACAGGGGACTGAAGCTTTCTTT
many	TRBV20-1	TRBJ1-4	NA	CRAGATNEKLFF	TGCAGGGCAGGTGCAACTAATGAAAAACTGTTTTTT
many	TRBV27	TRBJ1-4	NA	CASTENGGNYGEKLFF	TGTGCCAGCACAGAAAATGGGGGCAACTATGGTGAAAAACTGTTTTTT
NA	TRBV23-1	TRBJ1-5	TRBD1	CASPGQGGSQPQHF	TGCGCCAGCCCGGGACAGGGAGGAAGTCAGCCCCAGCATTTT
few	TRBV9	TRBJ2-3	NA	CASAPLSGVTDTQYF	TGTGCCAGCGCCCCCTTGTCGGGGGTCACAGATACGCAGTATTTT
many	TRBV12-3/TRBV12-4	TRBJ2-5	TRBD2	CASSGTSGGAETQYF	TGTGCCAGCAGCGGAACTAGCGGGGGAGCCGAGACCCAGTACTTC
many	TRBV15	TRBJ2-3	NA	CATATSQSPDTQYF	TGTGCCACCGCCACCTCCCAGAGTCCAGATACGCAGTATTTT
few	TRBV7-8	TRBJ1-2	TRBD1	CASSSQQGALYGYTF	TGTGCCAGCAGCTCGCAGCAGGGGGCTCTATATGGCTACACCTTC
many	TRBV7-2	TRBJ2-7	NA	CASSLGGSSPSYEQYF	TGTGCCAGCAGCTTAGGAGGGTCGAGCCCCTCCTACGAGCAGTACTTC
many	TRBV20-1	TRBJ2-3	TRBD2	CSAPGRVLAGTTDTQYF	TGCAGTGCCCCTGGGCGCGTACTAGCGGGGACCACAGATACGCAGTATTTT
few	TRBV20-1	TRBJ1-6	TRBD1	CSARALPGGVDSPLHF	TGCAGTGCTAGAGCCCTGCCAGGGGGCGTGGATTCACCCCTCCACTTT
many	TRBV20-1	TRBJ2-1	TRBD2	CSALHGTTSYNEQFF	TGCAGTGCTCTTCATGGGACTACCTCCTACAATGAGCAGTTCTTC
few	TRBV3-1	TRBJ1-5	NA	CASSQDRQERPQHF	TGTGCCAGCAGCCAAGACAGGCAAGAGCGGCCCCAGCATTTT
many	TRBV12-3/TRBV12-4	TRBJ1-6	NA	CASSAVRAIGNSPLHF	TGTGCCAGCAGTGCCGTCAGGGCAATCGGGAATTCACCCCTCCACTTT
NA	TRBV20-1	TRBJ2-1	NA	CSAWGVGLGNEQFF	TGCAGTGCTTGGGGAGTAGGGTTGGGCAATGAGCAGTTCTTC
few	TRBV20-1	TRBJ2-4	NA	CSASYRGLGNIQYF	TGCAGTGCTAGCTACAGGGGACTGGGAAACATTCAGTACTTC
few	TRBV5-5	TRBJ2-3	NA	CASSLEVGPTDTQYF	TGTGCCAGCAGCCTCGAGGTAGGGCCTACAGATACGCAGTATTTT
few	TRBV30	TRBJ2-7	TRBD1	CAWSGGTDEQYF	TGTGCCTGGAGTGGGGGGACAGACGAGCAGTACTTC
many	TRBV20-1	TRBJ1-2	NA	CSARGVAGYGYTF	TGCAGTGCTAGAGGGGTAGCAGGGTATGGCTACACCTTC